The 7 T cell receptor beta chains below were found in one sample sequenced in a study of technical replicates of blood from a handful of donors. The method was immunoSEQ multiplex PCR; TCRdb's version includes in-frame clones alone and lacks a portion of them. The sample yields around 64,000 clones, roughly 95% seen once. Sample: PBMCs. These receptors were obtained from a human donor in good health. Some clones in this sample may be carry-over from other donors' samples.

The chain uses TRBV19 and TRBJ1-3, with 7 nucleotides matching TRBD1. Germline CDR1 is LNHDA and CDR2 is SQIVND (reference sequence). The CDR3 contains 15 residues. J was trimmed by 1 base and V by 7 bases; bases with no gene match: 7. The CDR3 sequence is CASNDRVGSGNTIYF. In DNA, the CDR3 is TGTGCCAGTAATGACAGGGTGGGATCTGGAAACACCATATATTTT. Complete variable domain (other parts from reference TRBV19 and TRBJ1-3): DGGITQSPKYLFRKEGQNVTLSCEQNLNHDAMYWYRQDPGQGLRLIYYSQIVNDFQKGDIAEGYSVSREKKESFPLTVTSAQKNPTAFYLCASNDRVGSGNTIYFGEGSWLTVV.

This chain connects TRBV4-3 to TRBJ2-5; D is possibly TRBD2 (6 bases). In germline, CDR1 is LGHNA, CDR2 YSLEER. The CDR3 is 13 residues long. Trimming took off 1 base at V and 4 bases at J, with 7 bases between the two ends. The CDR3 loop is CASSQGTTETQYF. In DNA form, the CDR3 reads TGCGCCAGCAGCCAAGGGACTACAGAGACCCAGTACTTC.

This clone has only one observation. The chain employs TRBV19 and TRBJ2-5, with 14 bases identical to TRBD2. Looked up from germline, CDR1 is LNHDA and CDR2 is SQIVND (reference sequence). The length of the CDR3 is 16 residues. Trimming cost V 2 bases and J 5 bases; bases outside gene matches: 4. CDR3 sequence reads: CASSIIGLAGGETQYF. The DNA for the CDR3 is TGTGCCAGTAGTATAATCGGACTAGCGGGAGGCGAGACCCAGTACTTC.

This rearrangement joins TRBV6-4 to TRBJ2-5, with 12 nucleotides matching TRBD1. CDR1 MRHNA and CDR2 SNTAGT come from the germline V gene. J was trimmed by 5 bases and V by 3 bases; bases with no gene match: 4. The length of the CDR3 is 15 residues. This CDR3 is CASSEGTGGWETQYF. As DNA, the CDR3 is TGTGCCAGCAGTGAAGGGACAGGGGGCTGGGAGACCCAGTACTTC.

This rearrangement joins TRBV7-2 to TRBJ2-7; 9 bases are a match to TRBD2. Germline trimming cut 1 base from V and 6 bases from J; bases unmatched to any gene: 7. The CDR3 has 15 amino acids. The V gene's germline CDR1 is SGHTA and CDR2 FQGNSA. DNA of the CDR3: TGTGCCAGCAGCTTAGTTGGGACTAGCAAGATCGAGCAGTACTTC. This encodes CASSLVGTSKIEQYF. Full variable domain (rest looked up from reference TRBV7-2 and TRBJ2-7): GAGVSQSPSNKVTEKGKDVELRCDPISGHTALYWYRQSLGQGLEFLIYFQGNSAPDKSGLPSDRFSAERTGGSVSTLTIQRTQQEDSAVYLCASSLVGTSKIEQYFGPGTRLTVT.

The chain combines TRBV2 with TRBJ2-5; a possible D gene is TRBD2 (6 bases). This CDR3 contains 14 residues. Trimming stripped 4 bases from V and 1 base from J, with 10 bases between. Germline loops: CDR1 SNHLY, CDR2 FYNNEI. The CDR3 loop reads CASSGAGIQETQYF. The CDR3 DNA is TGTGCCAGCAGTGGCGCGGGGATCCAAGAGACCCAGTACTTC.

V and J are TRBV7-9 and TRBJ2-4, with 8 bases that match TRBD1. Unmatched junction bases numbered 3, after V lost 1 base and J lost 4 bases. This CDR3 has 15 residues. Germline CDR1 reads SEHNR; CDR2 reads FQNEAQ (reference sequence). CDR3 DNA: TGTGCCAGCAGCTTAGAACGACAGGGGAAAAACATTCAGTACTTC. Its translation: CASSLERQGKNIQYF.